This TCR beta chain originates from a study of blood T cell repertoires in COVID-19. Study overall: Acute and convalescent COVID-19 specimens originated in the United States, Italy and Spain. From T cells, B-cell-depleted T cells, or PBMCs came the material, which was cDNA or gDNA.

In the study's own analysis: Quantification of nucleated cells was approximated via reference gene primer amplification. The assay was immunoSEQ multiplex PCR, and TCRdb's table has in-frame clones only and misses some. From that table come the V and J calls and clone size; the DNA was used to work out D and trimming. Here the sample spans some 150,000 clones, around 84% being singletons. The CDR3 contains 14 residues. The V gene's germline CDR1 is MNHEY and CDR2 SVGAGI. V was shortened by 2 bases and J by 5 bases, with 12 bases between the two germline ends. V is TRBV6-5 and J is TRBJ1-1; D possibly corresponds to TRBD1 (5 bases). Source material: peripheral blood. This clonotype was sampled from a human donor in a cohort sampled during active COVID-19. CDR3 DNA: TGTGCCAGCAGTTACGGGAGGGGCGATACTGAAGCTTTCTTT. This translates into CASSYGRGDTEAFF.